Each of the 26 T cell receptor beta chains below was sequenced from the same sample in a study of cytomegalovirus exposure and HLA in healthy donors. The PCR had 60 Vbeta and 13 Jbeta primers. Generated by immunoSEQ multiplex PCR, the TCRdb table keeps only in-frame clones and is missing some. The sample shows approximately 110,000 clones, 76% of them seen only once. Sequences were obtained from PBMCs. All receptors derive from a man aged 45-65 years in good health and CMV-seronegative.

This clone was detected once. This chain uses TRBV7-6 with TRBJ1-6; a weak D match, TRBD1 (6 bases). The CDR3 sequence is 16 residues long. CDR1 is SGHVS, CDR2 FNYEAQ, per germline. Trimming stripped 0 bases from V and 3 bases from J, with 9 bases between. Here the CDR3 reads CASSLAARGYNSPLHF. The CDR3 DNA sequence: TGTGCCAGCAGCTTAGCGGCCAGGGGCTATAATTCACCCCTCCACTTT.

J is TRBJ2-7 and V is TRBV15, with 9 bases lining up with TRBD1. V was pared by 5 bases and J by 2 bases, with 7 bases of the junction left unmatched. The CDR3 totals 15 residues. Germline loops: CDR1 LNHNV, CDR2 YYDKDF (reference sequence). DNA for the CDR3: TGTGCCACCAGCTCTCGGACAGGGGTCACCTACGAGCAGTACTTC. Its protein is CATSSRTGVTYEQYF.

There are a few counts of this clone. Compared with germline, one end of the junction differs, possibly owing to a read error. The chain employs TRBV7-9 and TRBJ2-3; D gene uncertain. The germline V gene encodes CDR1 SEHNR and CDR2 FQNEAQ (reference sequence). The CDR3 consists of 13 residues. As DNA, the CDR3 is TGTTCCAGCAGCTTAGCCGAGGCCGGTACGCAGTATTTT. As protein: CSSSLAEAGTQYF.

V usage is TRBV5-6 and J usage is TRBJ2-3; tentative D call: TRBD2 (5 bases). CDR1 and CDR2 (germline): SGHDT, YYEEEE. V lost 0 bases and J lost 2, with 7 bases in between. The CDR3 is 14 residues long. CDR3 protein: CASSLGGYTDTQYF. The CDR3 nucleotides read TGTGCCAGCAGCTTGGGAGGGTACACAGATACGCAGTATTTT.

This sequence joins TRBV5-1 and TRBJ2-5; TRBD2 matches 16 bases. Trimming took 4 bases from V and 4 from J; bases not matched to a gene: 1. The CDR3 has 15 amino acids. Germline V CDR1 and CDR2: SGHRS, YFSETQ. The CDR3 coding sequence is TGCGCCAGCAGCGGGACTAGCGGGGGGGGAGAGACCCAGTACTTC. Translation: CASSGTSGGGETQYF.

The sample holds a few counts of this clone. The chain uses TRBV10-2 and TRBJ1-2; D might be TRBD1 (5 bases). V gave up 0 bases and J gave up 0 bases, with 11 bases separating them. The CDR3 is 16 amino acids. CDR1 WSHSY and CDR2 SAAADI come from the germline V gene. In DNA form, the CDR3 reads TGCGCCAGCAGTGAGTCGGTGACAGATCCTAACTATGGCTACACCTTC. It encodes CASSESVTDPNYGYTF.

The V and J genes are TRBV10-2 and TRBJ2-7; D remains unclear. V lost 6 bases, J lost 0 bases, and 6 bases lay in between. The CDR3 length is 12 residues. Per the germline V gene, CDR1 is WSHSY and CDR2 is SAAADI. For the CDR3, the DNA is TGCGCCAGCAGCGACGACTCCTACGAGCAGTACGTC. This sequence encodes CASSDDSYEQYV.

CDR3 in amino acids: CASSLAGGGNTEAFF. The CDR3 bases are TGCGCCAGCAGCTTGGCTGGGGGGGGTAACACTGAAGCTTTCTTT. The J gene is TRBJ1-1, the V gene TRBV5-1; D is perhaps TRBD1 (5 bases). There are 15 residues in the CDR3. CDR1 is SGHRS and CDR2 is YFSETQ in the germline V gene. V lost 0 bases, J lost 2 bases, and 11 bases lay in between.

This clone has a handful of counts. The chain uses TRBV18 and TRBJ1-2; no firm D call. Per germline, CDR1 KGHSH and CDR2 LQKENI. This CDR3 region has 15 residues. Trimming stripped 1 base from V and 4 bases from J, with 13 bases between. CDR3 residues: CASSPLPELPYGYTF. The CDR3 DNA is TGTGCCAGCTCACCACTGCCGGAGCTTCCCTATGGCTACACCTTC.

The CDR3 coding sequence is TGTGCCAGCAGTGAGTTCCTTGGGTCGGGACAGGTGTGGTACGAGCAGTACTTC. Its translation: CASSEFLGSGQVWYEQYF. The rearrangement joins TRBV6-1 to TRBJ2-7, with 8 bases that match TRBD1. The junction had 17 bases not matched to a gene; V was cut back by 3 bases and J by 4 bases. The CDR3 sequence is 18 residues long. CDR1 and CDR2 (germline): MNHNS, SASEGT.

This rearrangement joins TRBV25-1 to TRBJ2-2, with D possibly being TRBD1 (5 bases). The CDR3 is made up of 14 amino acids. Trimming pared 3 bases from V and 4 bases from J, leaving 9 bases between. Germline CDR1 MGHDK, CDR2 SYGVNS. The CDR3 is CASSESGRTGELFF. CDR3 nucleotide sequence: TGTGCCAGCAGTGAGTCAGGGCGCACCGGGGAGCTGTTTTTT.

The genes are TRBV11-2 and TRBJ2-1; the D is unclear. The length of the CDR3 is 15 residues. Germline V gene sequence: CDR1 SGHAT, CDR2 FQNNGV. Between the trimmed V and J ends, which lost 1 base and 7 bases, there was a span of 14 bases. The CDR3 loop reads CASSLVTTRVNEQFF. The CDR3 DNA reads as TGTGCCAGCAGCTTAGTAACTACCAGAGTGAATGAGCAGTTCTTC.

This clone turned up a few times. The CDR3 sequence: CASSMTVGTEAFF. The CDR3 DNA reads TGTGCCAGCAGCATGACAGTAGGGACTGAAGCTTTCTTT. This chain connects TRBV5-6 to TRBJ1-1; TRBD1 is a possible D gene (5 bases). Germline assignment: CDR1 SGHDT and CDR2 YYEEEE. The germline V and J ends were trimmed by 4 bases and 5 bases, with 12 bases remaining between them. The CDR3 is made up of 13 amino acids.

The chain uses TRBV5-1 and TRBJ1-4; D may be TRBD1 (5 bases). In germline, CDR1 is SGHRS, CDR2 YFSETQ. Trimming removed 4 bases at V and 2 bases at J, with 12 bases between. The CDR3 has 15 amino acids. The CDR3 loop is CASSLGQITNEKLFF. DNA of the CDR3: TGCGCCAGCAGCCTCGGACAAATCACTAATGAAAAACTGTTTTTT.

The chain couples TRBV7-9 to TRBJ2-5; possible D gene TRBD2, 5 bases. Germline V gene data show CDR1 as SEHNR and CDR2 as FQNEAQ (reference sequence). Trimming took 5 bases from V and 12 from J, leaving 13 bases between them. This CDR3 is built from 11 residues. The CDR3 sequence: CASSPTVGEYF. CDR3 coding DNA: TGTGCCAGCAGCCCCACGGTCGGGGAGTACTTC.

As regards this clone: The same CDR3 can be traced to other DNA sequences in this sample. The chain couples TRBV4-1 to TRBJ1-5; D unresolved. Germline V gene sequence: CDR1 MGHRA, CDR2 YSYEKL. V shed 3 bases and J shed 0 bases, with 12 bases lying between them. There are 16 residues in the CDR3. CDR3 in DNA: TGCGCCAGCAGCCAGTTCGGAGTAGATAGCAATCAGCCCCAGCATTTT. Its translation is CASSQFGVDSNQPQHF.

This clone was seen a handful of times. This rearrangement joins TRBV9 to TRBJ2-2; D is perhaps TRBD1 (6 bases). The V gene lost 3 bases and the J gene lost 2 bases, with 11 bases spanning the gap. CDR1 is SGDLS and CDR2 is YYNGEE in the germline V gene. The CDR3 spans 15 residues. CDR3 DNA: TGTGCCAGCAGCGCCGGACAGCTAAACACCGGGGAGCTGTTTTTT. Amino acids: CASSAGQLNTGELFF. The full variable domain, completed using reference TRBV9 and TRBJ2-2, is DSGVTQTPKHLITATGQRVTLRCSPRSGDLSVYWYQQSLDQGLQFLIQYYNGEERAKGNILERFSAQQFPDLHSELNLSSLELGDSALYFCASSAGQLNTGELFFGEGSRLTVL.

This clone has just one count. The V gene is TRBV18, the J gene TRBJ1-2; D is possibly TRBD1 (6 bases). V shed 2 bases and J shed 1 base, with 11 bases lying between them. Per germline, CDR1 KGHSH and CDR2 LQKENI. The CDR3 runs 15 residues. This chain's CDR3 is CASSPLGHNNYGYTF. Here the CDR3 DNA reads TGTGCCAGCTCACCATTGGGACACAATAACTATGGCTACACCTTC.

This chain uses TRBV6-6 with TRBJ2-7; 12 bases match TRBD1. V lost 6 bases, J lost 4 bases, and 4 bases stayed unmatched. Germline CDR1 reads MNHNY; CDR2 reads SVGAGI (reference sequence). The CDR3 has 14 amino acids. Here the CDR3 DNA reads TGTGCCAGCAGGGCGGGACAGGGGGCTTACGAGCAGTACGTC. It encodes CASRAGQGAYEQYV.

CDR3 residues: CASSPEGTGSHNEQFF. CDR3 nucleotide sequence: TGCGCCAGCAGCCCTGAAGGGACAGGGTCCCACAATGAGCAGTTCTTC. The chain combines TRBV5-1 with TRBJ2-1, with 9 nucleotides matching TRBD1. The CDR3 spans 16 residues. J lost 5 bases, V lost 4 bases, and 10 bases had no gene match. The germline CDR1 and CDR2 sequences are SGHRS and YFSETQ.

Comment on this clone: In the same sample, other DNA sequences code for this CDR3. This chain connects TRBV19 to TRBJ1-6; 9 bases fit TRBD1. The J segment lost 10 bases and the V segment lost 9 bases, leaving 7 bases of the junction unmatched. This CDR3 has 13 residues. Germline loops: CDR1 LNHDA, CDR2 SQIVND (reference sequence). The CDR3 sequence: CASRDRVGSPLHF. CDR3 nucleotide sequence: TGTGCCAGCCGGGACAGGGTGGGATCACCCCTCCACTTT. The variable domain in full, completed from reference TRBV19 and TRBJ1-6, reads DGGITQSPKYLFRKEGQNVTLSCEQNLNHDAMYWYRQDPGQGLRLIYYSQIVNDFQKGDIAEGYSVSREKKESFPLTVTSAQKNPTAFYLCASRDRVGSPLHFGNGTRLTVT.

The chain carries TRBV5-1 and TRBJ1-1; no definite D call. V was pared by 2 bases and J by 2 bases, with 16 bases between. CDR1 and CDR2 (germline): SGHRS, YFSETQ. There are 16 residues in the CDR3. The CDR3 DNA follows: TGCGCCAGCAGCTTTTCTACCGTCGCTGCTAACACTGAAGCTTTCTTT. It codes for CASSFSTVAANTEAFF.

This clone was detected once. The J gene is TRBJ1-3, the V gene TRBV19, with TRBD1 matching over 7 bases. Looked up from germline, CDR1 is LNHDA and CDR2 is SQIVND (reference sequence). The CDR3 consists of 13 residues. The junction had 4 bases not matched to a gene; V was cut back by 10 bases and J by 1 base. The CDR3 is CATTGVSGNTIYF. The CDR3 region has the DNA TGTGCCACAACAGGGGTTTCTGGAAACACCATATATTTT.

This clone was seen only a few times. A read error may account for a junction end that differs from germline. V gene TRBV7-9 combines with J gene TRBJ2-1, with 14 bases identical to TRBD2. The V gene's germline CDR1 is SEHNR and CDR2 FQNEAQ (reference sequence). CDR3 size: 17 residues. CDR3 DNA: TGTTCCAGCAGACAGACTAGCGGGGGGGCCTGGAACAATGAGCAGTTCTTC. Translation gives CSSRQTSGGAWNNEQFF.

This chain connects TRBV7-2 to TRBJ1-2; no clear D. The CDR3 length is 13 residues. V was trimmed by 5 bases and J by 4 bases, leaving 11 bases between them. The V gene's germline CDR1 is SGHTA and CDR2 FQGNSA. CDR3 nucleotide sequence: TGTGCCAGCAGCCGCGGGCCACTCTATGGCTACACCTTC. Translating gives CASSRGPLYGYTF.

This clone came up a few times. The gene calls are TRBV19 and TRBJ2-7, with D possibly being TRBD2 (5 bases). V lost 7 bases to trimming and J lost 1 base, with 14 bases between them. The CDR3 length is 14 residues. Germline V gene lookup returns CDR1 LNHDA and CDR2 SQIVND (reference sequence). For the CDR3, the DNA is TGTGCCAGTACCCCGGGGTTATCATCCTACGAGCAGTACTTC. Encoded protein: CASTPGLSSYEQYF.